This T cell receptor (beta chain) was captured in a study of T cell responses to AZD1222 COVID-19 vaccine (dated by TCRdb to the early 2020s). With regard to the full study: TCR sequencing was performed for about 250 trial participants, of whom approximately 200 were given two doses of AZD1222 and some 26 were given two doses of MenACWY control vaccine. Trial participants were enrolled into age subgroups of 18-55, 56-69 and 70-plus years, which contained about 150, 27 and 61 TCR-sequenced participants, respectively. Paper-wide results and their limitations: The vaccine-associated CD4 TCRs covered the entire spike protein, and the dominant responses fell in regions 160-218 and 743-854. Participants were mostly white British, with more females than males. The authors suggested clonal diversity may have been underestimated. Spike-specific TCR breadth and depth rose significantly after two AZD1222 doses compared with day 0 and with MenACWY recipients. In the small 56-69-year group, the increase in depth fell short of significance, most likely because of low power. Because no day 14 peak-response samples were available, the repertoires could be characterized only after the peak T cell response. Reportedly, close to half of the unique spike-specific TCRs recognized epitopes lying outside the regions that are mutated in the B.1.351 and B.1.1.7 variants. Conclusions about previously exposed vaccinees are limited, since just six or seven AZD1222 recipients were seropositive for SARS-CoV-2 at baseline.

Points on this clone: Its antigen remains undetermined. Per-base qualities were not stored, and no clone one base away is much larger.

Looking up the germline V gene yields CDR1 ENHRY and CDR2 SYGVKD. V was cut back by 2 bases and J by 2 bases, leaving a gap of 6 bases between them. The CDR3 sequence holds 13 residues, the cysteine and phenylalanine included. The DNA shown is the 39-base CDR3, in frame from base 1. The CDR3 regions of human TCRbeta chains were subjected to immunosequencing. Regarding the original processing steps: TCRs in the repertoires were matched against a reference library of SARS-CoV-2-specific TCRs that had been generated with the MIRA antigen-specificity platform. Breadth was defined as the fraction of unique TCRs that were SARS-CoV-2-associated. Depth was defined as the fraction of total T cells that were SARS-CoV-2-associated. Using the MIRA data, each spike-specific TCR was mapped to the spike region that the TCR reacts to and placed in a CD4 or CD8 class. Log10-transformed breadth and depth values were compared by one-way ANOVA with Sidak's multiple comparisons tests. TCRdb stores this immuneACCESS table with in-frame sequences only. Part of the clones is absent; in the studies checked, under half of the shortfall reflects unresolved V genes, and no reason is known for the rest. V, J and clone size are those of that table, while D and trimming were read from the DNA. Here the sample has 150,000 or so clones; 92% occur a single time. The biggest ten clones account for less than 3.5% of the sample.

The time point label, read with the paper, signifies: about 28 days (+/-7) after the second vaccine dose. Because spike-specific TCR depth and breadth did not differ between the two schedules, AZD1222 recipients who got a second dose at roughly 4 weeks were pooled with those who got a second dose at roughly 12 weeks. The vaccinee samples were drawn from two UK trials, COV001 and COV002, one of which was a single-blind randomized controlled phase 2/3 trial testing AZD1222 (ChAdOx1 nCoV-19) in healthy adults. For TCRbeta chain sequencing, PBMC samples were collected from trial participants at day 0 and at day 28 after the second dose.

Recombination joined TRBV10-3 with TRBJ1-2, with no confident D gene call. This receptor was taken from an adult who received the AZD1222 COVID-19 vaccine. Source: peripheral blood, taken 28 days after the second AZD1222 dose. The CDR3 protein is CAISEVLNYGYTF. The sequence in DNA is TGTGCCATCAGTGAGGTCCTAAACTATGGCTACACCTTC.